This T cell receptor beta chain was identified during a study of molecular identifiers for immune sequencing clone quantification. The authors gated naive CD8 T cells as CD8+CD4-CCR7+CD45RA+ for sorting. MiXCR, applied by TCRdb to the PCR reads, yields one record per CDR3 protein. The sample gives 490,000 or so distinct CDR3 sequences, under 30% of which show up once; around 0.76% is in the top ten. The CDR3 runs to 15 residues. The germline V gene encodes CDR1 SQVTM and CDR2 ANQGSEA. Trimming at V came to 4 bases and at J to 0 bases, leaving 6 bases not matched to a gene. This clonotype came up a few times.

The material sequenced was naive CD8+ T cells from blood, with Jurkat cell RNA spiked in. Stated subset: FACS-sorted CD8+CD4-CCR7+CD45RA+ naive T cells. This receptor was taken from a human donor in good health. Some libraries in this study had Jurkat cell RNA spiked in. The rearrangement joins TRBV29-1 to TRBJ2-3; 8 bases match TRBD1. The CDR3 protein is CSVGYTGGSTDTQYF. The DNA of the CDR3 is TGCAGCGTTGGTTATACAGGGGGTAGCACAGATACGCAGTATTTT.